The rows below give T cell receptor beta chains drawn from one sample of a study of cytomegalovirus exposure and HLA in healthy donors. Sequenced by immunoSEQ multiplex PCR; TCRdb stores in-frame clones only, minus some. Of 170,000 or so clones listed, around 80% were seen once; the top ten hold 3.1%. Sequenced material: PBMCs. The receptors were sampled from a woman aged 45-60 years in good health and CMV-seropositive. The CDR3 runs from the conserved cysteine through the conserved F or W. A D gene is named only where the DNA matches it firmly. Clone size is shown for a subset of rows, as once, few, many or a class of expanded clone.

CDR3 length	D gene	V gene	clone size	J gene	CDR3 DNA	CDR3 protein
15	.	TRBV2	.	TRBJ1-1	TGTGCCAGCAGTGGGGGCCCGCTTATGAACACTGAAGCTTTCTTT	CASSGGPLMNTEAFF
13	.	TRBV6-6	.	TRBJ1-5	TGTGCCAGCAGTTACTCCGCAGATCAGCCCCAGCATTTT	CASSYSADQPQHF
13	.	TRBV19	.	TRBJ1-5	TGTGCCAGTAGTATTAACAGGGATCAGCCCCAGCATTTT	CASSINRDQPQHF
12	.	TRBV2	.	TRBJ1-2	TGTGCCAGCTCTGAGGAAGGCTATGGCTACACCTTC	CASSEEGYGYTF
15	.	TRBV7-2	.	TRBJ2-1	TGTGCCAGCAGCTCGGCGGGGAGCTCCTACAATGAGCAGTTCTTC	CASSSAGSSYNEQFF
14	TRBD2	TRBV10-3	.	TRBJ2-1	TGTGCCATCAGTGACGGGGGACTAACCAATGAGCAGTTCTTC	CAISDGGLTNEQFF
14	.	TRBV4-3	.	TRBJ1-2	TGCGCCAGCAGCCAAGATCACAGTAACTATGGCTACACCTTC	CASSQDHSNYGYTF
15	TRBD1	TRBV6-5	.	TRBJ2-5	TGTGCCAGCAGCCCAGACAGGGGGACGGGAGAGACCCAGTACTTC	CASSPDRGTGETQYF
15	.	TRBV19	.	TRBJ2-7	TGTGCCAGTAGTAACGGGGGGCAGGGTTTCTACGAGCAGTACTTC	CASSNGGQGFYEQYF
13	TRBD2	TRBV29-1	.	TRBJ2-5	TGCAGCGTAGGGAGGGCAGGGCAAGAGACCCAGTACTTC	CSVGRAGQETQYF
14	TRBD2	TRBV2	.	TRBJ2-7	TGTGCCAGCAGGGGGACTAGCGGAGCCTACGAGCAGTACTTC	CASRGTSGAYEQYF
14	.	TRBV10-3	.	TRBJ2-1	TGTGCCATCAGTGAGAGCCCTGCCGCCAATGAGCAGTTCTTC	CAISESPAANEQFF
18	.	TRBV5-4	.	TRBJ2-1	TGTGCCAGCTGGGGGCTAGCGGCGCGTCCCCGCTCCTACAATGAGCAGTTCTTC	CASWGLAARPRSYNEQFF
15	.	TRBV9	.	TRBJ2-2	TGTGCCAGCAGCGTAGGGACTTCTCCCACCGGGGAGCTGTTTTTT	CASSVGTSPTGELFF
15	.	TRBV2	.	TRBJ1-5	TGTGCCAGCAGTGGCACCTCTACCCACGGTCAGCCCCAGCATTTT	CASSGTSTHGQPQHF
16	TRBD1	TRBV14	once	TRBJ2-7	TGTGCCAGCAGCCAGCACCGGGACAGGGCCGCCTACGAGCAGTACTTC	CASSQHRDRAAYEQYF
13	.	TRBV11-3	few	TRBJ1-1	TGTGCCAGCAGCTTCCCCAGGGATCGAGAAGCTTTCTTT	CASSFPRDREAFF
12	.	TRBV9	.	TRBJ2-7	TGTGCCAGCAGCGTTACAGGGAACGAGCAGTACTTC	CASSVTGNEQYF
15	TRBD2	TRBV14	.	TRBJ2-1	TGTGCCAGCAGCCCCGGACTAGCGGGAGTCCATGAGCAGTTCTTC	CASSPGLAGVHEQFF
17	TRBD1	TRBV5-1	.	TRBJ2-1	TGCGCCAGCAGCTCGCAGCACACAGGGGGCTCCTACAATGAGCAGTTCTTC	CASSSQHTGGSYNEQFF
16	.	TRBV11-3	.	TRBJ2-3	TGTGCCAGCAGCCGTAGGGGTGAGGGGGGCACAGATACGCAGTATTTT	CASSRRGEGGTDTQYF
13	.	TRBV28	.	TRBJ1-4	TGTGCCAGCGTGGAGAGGGTGGATGAAAAACTGTTTTTT	CASVERVDEKLFF
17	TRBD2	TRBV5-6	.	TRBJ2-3	TGTGCCAGCAGCTTGTGGGGACTAGCGGGAGAGGAAGATACGCAGTATTTT	CASSLWGLAGEEDTQYF
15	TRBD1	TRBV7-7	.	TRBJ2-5	TGTGCTAGCAGCTTAGGGGACAGGAACCAAGAGACCCAGTACTTC	CASSLGDRNQETQYF
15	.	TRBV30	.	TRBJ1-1	TGTGCCTGGAGTCCGCCCGGGGATGAGAACACTGAAGCTTTCTTT	CAWSPPGDENTEAFF
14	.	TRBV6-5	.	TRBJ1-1	TGTGCCAGCAGTAGTTGGGGGGGAAACACTGAAGCTTTCTTT	CASSSWGGNTEAFF
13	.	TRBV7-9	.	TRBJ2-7	TGTGCCAGCAGCTCCGGTCCCTTATGGGAGCAGTACTTC	CASSSGPLWEQYF
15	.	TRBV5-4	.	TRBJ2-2	TGTGCCAGCACCGGATGGGAGAACCGAGCCGGGGAGCTGTTTTTT	CASTGWENRAGELFF
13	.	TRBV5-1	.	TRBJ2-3	TGCGCCAGCGGGGACACGTACACAGATACGCAGTATTTT	CASGDTYTDTQYF